This is a list of T cell receptor beta chains from one sample in a study of T cells in Graves' hyperthyroidism and ophthalmopathy. Via MiXCR, TCRdb re-called the multiplex PCR reads, giving one row per CDR3 protein. This repertoire shows about 210,000 distinct CDR3 sequences, roughly a sixth found once; its top ten account for approximately 50%. Material: blood. The receptors originated from a man aged 45 to 65 with Graves' hyperthyroidism. CDR3s include the opening cysteine and the closing phenylalanine or tryptophan. The order of the fields is V gene, J gene, D gene, clone size, CDR3 protein, CDR3 DNA. The D gene is left open where the match is weak. The listing skips clone size in some rows; elsewhere it reads once, few, many or a size class.

V: TRBV5-1
J: TRBJ1-2
D: -
size: many
CDR3: CASSLWDPKGAGYTF
DNA: TGCGCCAGCAGCTTGTGGGACCCTAAAGGAGCTGGCTACACCTTC

V: TRBV6-1
J: TRBJ2-2
D: TRBD1
size: many
CDR3: CASNYRGLTGELFF
DNA: TGTGCCAGCAACTACAGGGGCCTGACCGGGGAGCTGTTTTTT

V: TRBV24-1
J: TRBJ2-1
D: -
size: few
CDR3: CATSDSSLVWSSYNEQFF
DNA: TGTGCCACCAGTGATTCCTCCTTAGTATGGAGCTCCTACAATGAGCAGTTCTTC

V: TRBV5-1
J: TRBJ2-3
D: TRBD2
size: few
CDR3: CASSLAGLAGAPDTQYF
DNA: TGCGCCAGCAGCTTGGCGGGACTAGCGGGAGCCCCAGATACGCAGTATTTT

V: TRBV12-3/TRBV12-4
J: TRBJ2-3
D: TRBD2
size: -
CDR3: CASSQGGLAGVKGTDTQYF
DNA: TGTGCCAGCAGTCAGGGGGGGCTAGCGGGAGTGAAGGGCACAGATACGCAGTATTTT

V: TRBV6-1
J: TRBJ2-7
D: TRBD2
size: -
CDR3: CASRAPLGTSGSHEQYF
DNA: TGTGCCAGCAGAGCCCCACTAGGGACTAGCGGGAGCCACGAGCAGTACTTC

V: TRBV28
J: TRBJ1-1
D: -
size: many
CDR3: CASMGDENTEAFF
DNA: TGTGCCAGCATGGGGGACGAGAACACTGAAGCTTTCTTT

V: TRBV6-1
J: TRBJ2-3
D: -
size: -
CDR3: CATSETSDTQYF
DNA: TGCGCCACGTCCGAGACCTCAGATACGCAGTATTTT

V: TRBV10-3
J: TRBJ2-7
D: TRBD1
size: -
CDR3: CAISDQGASYEQYF
DNA: TGTGCCATCAGTGATCAGGGGGCAAGCTACGAGCAGTACTTC

V: TRBV3-1
J: TRBJ1-1
D: TRBD1
size: many
CDR3: CASSPRGLNTEAFF
DNA: TGTGCCAGCAGCCCCAGGGGGCTGAATACTGAAGCTTTCTTT

V: TRBV7-8
J: TRBJ2-7
D: -
size: many
CDR3: CASSFTRDPYEQYF
DNA: TGTGCCAGCAGCTTTACACGGGACCCCTACGAGCAGTACTTC

V: TRBV6-1
J: TRBJ2-7
D: -
size: many
CDR3: CASRYNRDSTYEQYF
DNA: TGTGCCAGCAGATATAACCGGGACTCAACCTACGAGCAGTACTTC

V: TRBV29-1
J: TRBJ2-7
D: TRBD1
size: few
CDR3: CSAADRFYEQYF
DNA: TGCAGCGCCGCGGACAGGTTCTACGAGCAGTACTTC

V: TRBV4-2
J: TRBJ2-2
D: TRBD2
size: -
CDR3: CASSQPPSGKDTGELFF
DNA: TGTGCCAGCAGCCAACCCCCTAGCGGCAAAGATACCGGGGAGCTGTTTTTT

V: TRBV9
J: TRBJ2-5
D: -
size: few
CDR3: CASSVGGQQETQYF
DNA: TGTGCCAGCAGCGTAGGAGGTCAGCAAGAGACCCAGTACTTC

V: TRBV19
J: TRBJ2-1
D: -
size: few
CDR3: CASSIWGNEQFF
DNA: TGTGCCAGTAGTATCTGGGGAAATGAGCAGTTCTTC

V: TRBV6-2/TRBV6-3
J: TRBJ2-6
D: TRBD2
size: -
CDR3: CASSYVAGGSGANVLTF
DNA: TGTGCCAGCAGTTACGTAGCGGGAGGCTCTGGGGCCAACGTCCTGACTTTC

V: TRBV10-3
J: TRBJ2-1
D: TRBD2
size: few
CDR3: CATREGRTNEQFF
DNA: TGTGCCACCAGGGAGGGGAGGACCAATGAGCAGTTCTTC

V: TRBV2
J: TRBJ2-5
D: TRBD1
size: many
CDR3: CASSESWTGETQYF
DNA: TGTGCCAGCAGTGAATCCTGGACAGGAGAGACCCAGTACTTC

V: TRBV20-1
J: TRBJ2-1
D: -
size: many
CDR3: CSASSPAYSYNEQFF
DNA: TGCAGTGCTAGTTCCCCCGCGTACTCCTACAATGAGCAGTTCTTC

V: TRBV20-1
J: TRBJ2-6
D: -
size: few
CDR3: CSARSSFEFSGANVLTF
DNA: TGCAGTGCTAGATCTTCGTTTGAGTTCTCTGGGGCCAACGTCCTGACTTTC

V: TRBV12-3/TRBV12-4
J: TRBJ2-5
D: TRBD1
size: many
CDR3: CASSLAPGTAQETQYF
DNA: TGTGCCAGCAGTTTAGCCCCCGGGACAGCCCAAGAGACCCAGTACTTC

V: TRBV7-9
J: TRBJ2-7
D: -
size: many
CDR3: CASSLVAGSYEQYF
DNA: TGTGCCAGCAGCTTAGTAGCAGGGTCCTACGAGCAGTACTTC

V: TRBV30
J: TRBJ2-2
D: TRBD2
size: -
CDR3: CAWRPRLAPTGELFF
DNA: TGTGCCTGGAGACCTCGACTAGCGCCTACCGGGGAGCTGTTTTTT

V: TRBV5-1
J: TRBJ2-1
D: -
size: few
CDR3: CASSSAQVIDEQFF
DNA: TGCGCCAGCAGCTCGGCACAGGTCATTGATGAGCAGTTCTTC

V: TRBV5-1
J: TRBJ2-1
D: TRBD2
size: -
CDR3: CASSLSPGLASEQFF
DNA: TGCGCCAGCAGCTTGAGTCCGGGACTAGCATCTGAGCAGTTCTTC

V: TRBV7-3
J: TRBJ2-1
D: -
size: -
CDR3: CASSPQNGEATFF
DNA: TGTGCCAGCAGCCCCCAGAACGGGGAGGCCACGTTCTTC

V: TRBV24-1
J: TRBJ2-1
D: -
size: few
CDR3: CATSDPDKQFF
DNA: TGTGCCACCAGTGATCCGGACAAGCAGTTCTTC

V: TRBV6-1
J: TRBJ1-4
D: -
size: -
CDR3: CASSTPGQANEKLFF
DNA: TGTGCCAGCAGTACGCCAGGGCAAGCTAATGAAAAACTGTTTTTT

V: TRBV12-3/TRBV12-4
J: TRBJ2-7
D: TRBD1
size: -
CDR3: CASSVTGGYEQYF
DNA: TGTGCCAGCAGTGTAACAGGGGGTTACGAGCAGTACTTC

V: TRBV2
J: TRBJ1-3
D: -
size: many
CDR3: CASRFESGNTIYF
DNA: TGTGCCAGCAGGTTTGAATCTGGAAACACCATATATTTT

V: TRBV11-2
J: TRBJ2-1
D: TRBD2
size: -
CDR3: CASSRTGTSFGEQFF
DNA: TGTGCCAGCAGCCGGACCGGGACTAGCTTTGGTGAGCAGTTCTTC

V: TRBV11-1
J: TRBJ2-5
D: TRBD1
size: many
CDR3: CASSTGTGKGETQYF
DNA: TGTGCCAGCAGTACCGGGACAGGGAAAGGAGAGACCCAGTACTTC

V: TRBV28
J: TRBJ2-3
D: TRBD1
size: many
CDR3: CASSSGQNTDTQYF
DNA: TGTGCCAGCAGTTCGGGACAGAACACAGATACGCAGTATTTT

V: TRBV29-1
J: TRBJ1-1
D: TRBD1
size: -
CDR3: CSVGTGFDEAFF
DNA: TGCAGCGTAGGGACAGGGTTTGATGAAGCTTTCTTT

V: TRBV12-3/TRBV12-4
J: TRBJ2-2
D: -
size: many
CDR3: CASSWQGFDTGELFF
DNA: TGTGCCAGCAGTTGGCAGGGGTTTGACACCGGGGAGCTGTTTTTT

V: TRBV10-3
J: TRBJ1-5
D: -
size: -
CDR3: CAISGQGNGQPQHF
DNA: TGTGCCATCAGTGGTCAGGGGAATGGCCAGCCCCAGCATTTT

V: TRBV15
J: TRBJ1-4
D: -
size: few
CDR3: CATSRDPRSNEKLFF
DNA: TGTGCCACCAGCAGAGATCCTAGGAGTAATGAAAAACTGTTTTTT

V: TRBV3-1
J: TRBJ2-1
D: TRBD2
size: medium-sized
CDR3: CASSQDTSGPYNEQFF
DNA: TGTGCCAGCAGCCAAGATACTAGCGGGCCCTACAATGAGCAGTTCTTC